This record covers a single T cell receptor beta chain. Both TCRalpha and TCRbeta chains were reverse transcribed with V-gene-specific primers. The PCR that amplified TCRs ran for approximately 20 cycles, relying on a constant-region primer and a V-primer adapter. TCRdb ran MiXCR on the reads and lists one entry per CDR3 protein. Of under 11,000 distinct CDR3 sequences in the sample, about 51% are singletons; the top ten hold around 7.4%. This specimen comes from a study of low-dose radiotherapy and immunotherapy resistance in tumors. Germline V gene data show CDR1 as ENHRY and CDR2 as SYGVKD. CDR3 length: 14 amino acids. Trimming took off 7 bases at V and 5 bases at J, with 16 bases between the two ends.

The chain employs TRBV10-3 and TRBJ2-3, with D uncertain. The TCR comes from a human donor with advanced metastatic prostate, ovarian, gallbladder or colorectal cancer (not recorded which). This table probably holds off-target reads from a library built for another chain. The CDR3 coding sequence is TGTGCCATCACTCCAGACGGGCTGGGAGATACGCAGTATTTT. It specifies CAITPDGLGDTQYF.